This T cell receptor beta chain appears in the sequencing data of a study of T cell responses to AZD1222 COVID-19 vaccine. Broader study findings: Spike-specific TCR breadth and depth were elevated following two AZD1222 doses. Seropositive AZD1222 recipients at baseline numbered only five or six.

A note on this clone: Antigen unknown.

The data were produced by immunoSEQ multiplex PCR, yet TCRdb's version contains in-frame clones alone and is incomplete. The table shows 80,000 or so clones, with 85% to 95% occurring only once. CDR1 is MDHEN, CDR2 SYDVKM, per germline. The V end was cut by 7 bases, the J end by 8 bases, with 20 bases between. The CDR3 has 14 amino acids. This TCR came from an adult in good health. The sample was peripheral blood, taken on day 0 of MenACWY control vaccination. V usage is TRBV28 and J usage is TRBJ1-1; D is unresolved. The CDR3 nucleotides read TGTGCCAGCACCGCCCCCGGAGCCCAAAGAGAAGCTTTCTTT. It translates to CASTAPGAQREAFF.